Shown below are 27 T cell receptor beta chains from a single sample sequenced in a study of T cells in women clearing cervical HPV infection. TCRdb keeps only in-frame clones here, not all; method: immunoSEQ multiplex PCR. This table lists 22,000 or so clones. Specimen: blood buffy coat. The receptors here all came from a woman aged 18-70 years with a cervical HPV16 infection that either progressed to CIN3+ or cleared (not recorded which).

For this clone: The read terminates 3 residues before the CDR3 end, so the remaining end is supplied by the germline J gene. The chain has TRBV19 and TRBJ2-1, with 10 bases that match TRBD2. The CDR3 is made up of 16 amino acids. CDR1 and CDR2 (germline): LNHDA, SQIVND (reference sequence). V lost 7 bases to trimming and J lost 4 bases; unmatched junction nucleotides: 10. CDR3 DNA (partial): TGTGCCAGTACTCCAAGCGGGAGGGCCAGGTACAATGAG. Protein sequence: CASTPSGRARYNE. The full-length CDR3 reads as CASTPSGRARYNEQFF. The variable domain in full, with the rest retrieved from reference TRBV19 and TRBJ2-1, is DGGITQSPKYLFRKEGQNVTLSCEQNLNHDAMYWYRQDPGQGLRLIYYSQIVNDFQKGDIAEGYSVSREKKESFPLTVTSAQKNPTAFYLCASTPSGRARYNEQFFGPGTRLTVL.

Turning to this clone: The CDR3 end lies 3 residues beyond the end of the read and is filled in from the germline J gene. This chain joins TRBV4-1 and TRBJ1-3; no clear D gene. Trimming shortened V by 4 bases and J by 0 bases, and 13 bases separated the two germline ends. CDR1 and CDR2 from the germline V gene are MGHRA and YSYEKL. The CDR3 length is 16 residues. CDR3 bases read: TGCGCCAGCAGCCCCCGGGGAGGGCTCTCTGGAAACACC. Amino acids: CASSPRGGLSGNT. Given in full, the CDR3 is CASSPRGGLSGNTIYF.

Regarding this clone: Read sequence stops 3 residues before the CDR3 end, and the germline J gene provides the missing end. The genes are TRBV29-1 and TRBJ1-2; the match to TRBD1 covers 8 bases. The V gene's germline CDR1 is SQVTM and CDR2 ANQGSEA. The CDR3 extends over 13 amino acids. V shed 3 bases, J shed 5 bases, and the junction held 5 bases outside the gene matches. CDR3 sequence: CSVDPGGKYGYTF. The sequenced CDR3 bases are TGCAGCGTTGACCCAGGGGGCAAGTATGGC.

Notes on this clone: Sequencing ends 3 residues short of the CDR3 end; the germline J gene provides the rest. The chain uses TRBV24-1 and TRBJ1-2, with 11 nucleotides matching TRBD1. The CDR3 length is 15 residues. Germline V gene sequence: CDR1 KGHDR, CDR2 SFDVKD. This chain's CDR3 is CATSDPGQGAHSYTF. CDR3 bases read: TGTGCCACCAGTGACCCCGGACAGGGGGCGCATAGC.

Concerning this clone: The sequenced fragment ends 3 residues before the CDR3 boundary, so the rest is inferred from the germline J gene. The chain uses TRBV6-1 and TRBJ1-5; no definite D call. This CDR3 is 12 amino acids long. Looked up from germline, CDR1 is MNHNS and CDR2 is SASEGT. Trimming shortened V by 4 bases and J by 9 bases, and 10 bases separated the two germline ends. Incomplete CDR3 DNA: TGTGCCAGCAGTGGCCGATCAGGGCCC. It specifies CASSGRSGP. The entire CDR3 sequence reads CASSGRSGPQHF.

A remark on this clone: The CDR3 extends 3 residues past the end of the read, so its final part is completed from the germline J gene. Distinct nucleotide sequences in the sample also encode this CDR3. This sequence joins TRBV20-1 and TRBJ1-2, with 9 bases fitting TRBD1. Germline CDR1 and CDR2: DFQATT and SNEGSKA (reference sequence). The length of the CDR3 is 16 residues. V gave up 2 bases and J gave up 3 bases; unmatched junction bases: 10. The CDR3 sequence: CSARPGTGSGDYGYTF. Incomplete CDR3 DNA: TGCAGTGCTAGACCGGGGACAGGGTCGGGTGACTATGGC.

Concerning this clone: Different DNA sequences within this sample yield the same CDR3. The DNA read from the CDR3 is TGTGCCAGCAGTGAGGCTAGCGGGAGCTCCTACAATGAG. It specifies CASSEASGSSYNE. The full CDR3 protein reads CASSEASGSSYNEQFF. V gene TRBV6-1 combines with J gene TRBJ2-1; 10 nucleotides agree with TRBD2. The CDR3 end falls 3 residues outside the read, so it is completed with the germline J gene. Germline V gene lookup returns CDR1 MNHNS and CDR2 SASEGT. V dropped 3 bases and J dropped 0; count of bases not matched to a gene: 2. The CDR3 totals 16 residues.

Of note for this clone: The observed sequence ends 3 residues before the CDR3 terminus, with the missing tail filled in from the germline J gene. The chain links TRBV6-4 to TRBJ1-1; D may be TRBD1 (6 bases). Trimming pared 5 bases from V and 5 bases from J, leaving 12 bases between. Germline loops: CDR1 MRHNA, CDR2 SNTAGT. CDR3 length: 13 residues. CDR3 protein: CASSRGQGTEAFF. The CDR3 bases that were read are TGTGCCAGCAGTCGGGGTCAGGGGACTGAA.

This CDR3 reads CASSLESGGQGYGYTF. CDR3 DNA, as far as it was read: TGTGCCAGCAGCTTGGAGTCAGGGGGACAGGGGTATGGC. This sequence joins TRBV5-4 and TRBJ1-2; TRBD1 matches 10 bases. The sequenced fragment ends 3 residues before the CDR3 boundary, so the rest is inferred from the germline J gene. This CDR3 comprises 16 residues. Germline loops: CDR1 SGHNT, CDR2 YYREEE (reference sequence). The J segment lost 5 bases and the V segment lost 0 bases, leaving 7 bases of the junction unmatched.

Details on this clone: Read data end 3 residues before the CDR3 end; the end is taken from the germline J gene. The chain uses TRBV14 and TRBJ2-7; the match to TRBD1 covers 11 bases. This CDR3 is built from 13 residues. Trimming cost V 7 bases and J 6 bases; bases outside gene matches: 5. From germline, CDR1 is SGHDN and CDR2 FVKESK. The covered CDR3 bases are TGTGCCAGCACCCAGGACAGGGGGCGCGAG. This encodes CASTQDRGRE. The CDR3, in full, reads CASTQDRGREQYF.

Comment on this clone: Read data end 3 residues before the CDR3 end; the end is taken from the germline J gene. This sequence joins TRBV23-1 and TRBJ1-5; 7 bases are a match to TRBD1. TRBV23-1 is annotated as an ORF whose role is uncertain. The CDR3 loop spans 18 amino acids. V lost 1 base and J lost 2; bases outside the gene matches: 11. The DNA read from the CDR3 is TGCGCCAGCAGTCAATTCACAGGGGATGGAGGGGGCAATCAGCCC. Translating it yields CASSQFTGDGGGNQP. The entire CDR3 protein reads CASSQFTGDGGGNQPQHF.

With respect to this clone: The missing CDR3 end, 3 residues past where the read stops, is filled in from the germline J gene. V is TRBV29-1 and J is TRBJ2-1; D gene unclear. Germline V gene lookup returns CDR1 SQVTM and CDR2 ANQGSEA. The CDR3 is made up of 13 amino acids. V was pared by 4 bases and J by 0 bases, with 7 bases between. The CDR3 is CSVGGHSYNEQFF. Partial CDR3 DNA: TGCAGCGTTGGCGGTCACTCCTACAATGAG.

As to this clone: The read terminates 3 residues ahead of where the CDR3 ends, so the germline J gene completes it. The chain carries TRBV19 and TRBJ2-1, with D perhaps matching TRBD1 (5 bases). The ends were cut back, 8 bases at V and 4 bases at J, with 9 bases in the middle. CDR1 is LNHDA, CDR2 SQIVND, per germline (reference sequence). CDR3 length: 12 amino acids. The CDR3 bases that were read are TGTGCCAGTTCGGACAAGTACAATGAG. Translated: CASSDKYNE. The full CDR3 reads CASSDKYNEQFF.

CDR3 sequence: CASSIDGPGQLSSGANVLTF. The sequenced part of the CDR3 DNA is TGTGCCAGTAGTATAGATGGCCCGGGACAGTTAAGCTCTGGGGCCAACGTC. The V call is TRBV19, the J call TRBJ2-6; TRBD1 matches 7 bases. The read terminates 3 residues before the CDR3 end, so the remaining end is supplied by the germline J gene. Germline V gives CDR1 LNHDA, CDR2 SQIVND (reference sequence). The junction had 11 bases not matched to a gene; V was cut back by 0 bases and J by 0 bases. The CDR3 length is 20 residues.

A word on this clone: The CDR3 end is not reached by the read, which stops 3 residues before it; the germline J gene fills it in. The chain links TRBV29-1 to TRBJ1-2; D gene unclear. CDR3 length: 11 amino acids. Germline CDR1 and CDR2: SQVTM and ANQGSEA. Incomplete CDR3 DNA: TGCAGCGTTGCGTTCACGGGGGGC. Translated: CSVAFTGG. The full CDR3 sequence reads CSVAFTGGYTF. The full variable domain, completed using reference TRBV29-1 and TRBJ1-2, is SAVISQKPSRDICQRGTSLTIQCQVDSQVTMMFWYRQQPGQSLTLIATANQGSEATYESGFVIDKFPISRPNLTFSTLTVSNMSPEDSSIYLCSVAFTGGYTFGSGTRLTVV.

Of note for this clone: The read ends 3 residues before the CDR3 terminus; that terminus is restored from the germline J gene. The chain is built from TRBV19 and TRBJ1-3; D remains ambiguous. Germline V gives CDR1 LNHDA, CDR2 SQIVND (reference sequence). CDR3 length: 10 residues. Trimming cost V 6 bases and J 7 bases, with 4 bases left between them. CDR3 sequence reads: CASRRNTIYF. CDR3 DNA, as far as it was read: TGTGCCAGTAGGCGGAACACC.

Turning to this clone: The read is 3 residues too short to cover the CDR3 end, so that end is filled in from the germline J gene. This chain uses TRBV11-2 with TRBJ2-2; D possibly corresponds to TRBD1 (5 bases). The CDR3 is 15 residues long. V was clipped by 1 base and J by 0 bases, with 6 bases between them. Germline CDR1 SGHAT, CDR2 FQNNGV. The CDR3 here is CASSLVRANTGELFF. The sequenced CDR3 bases are TGTGCCAGCAGCTTAGTCAGGGCGAACACCGGGGAG.

Note on this clone: The read finishes 3 residues shy of the CDR3 end, and the germline J gene is used to complete it. The V gene is TRBV20-1, the J gene TRBJ1-3, with a possible D match to TRBD1 (6 bases). Deletions cut 6 bases from V and 3 bases from J, with 12 bases between. The CDR3 is made up of 13 amino acids. Germline CDR1 reads DFQATT; CDR2 reads SNEGSKA (reference sequence). The sequenced part of the CDR3 DNA is TGCAGTGCCGAGGACAGTGGTGGAAACACC. It encodes CSAEDSGGNT. The CDR3 reads in full as CSAEDSGGNTIYF.

A remark on this clone: The read falls 3 residues short of the CDR3 end, and the missing part is taken from the germline J gene. The J gene is TRBJ2-2, the V gene TRBV5-1; 9 nucleotides line up with TRBD2. This CDR3 is 16 amino acids long. Trimming removed 1 base from V and 0 bases from J; junction bases left unmatched: 1. CDR1 and CDR2 (germline): SGHRS, YFSETQ. This CDR3 reads CASSLTSGSNTGELFF. Incomplete CDR3 DNA: TGCGCCAGCAGCTTGACTAGCGGGTCGAACACCGGGGAG.

In the case of this clone: The CDR3 end falls 3 residues outside the read, so it is completed with the germline J gene. The chain carries TRBV20-1 and TRBJ2-5, with 8 bases fitting TRBD2. Germline V gives CDR1 DFQATT, CDR2 SNEGSKA (reference sequence). With 2 bases clipped from V and 5 bases from J, the junction kept 13 bases outside the gene matches. CDR3 length: 16 amino acids. Incomplete CDR3 DNA: TGCAGTGCTAGATGGGGGAGCGGGGGCGATTGGGAGACC. Its translation: CSARWGSGGDWET. The CDR3 reads in full as CSARWGSGGDWETQYF.

For this clone: The read stops 3 residues short of the end of the CDR3; the missing end is completed from the germline J gene. The V gene is TRBV2, the J gene TRBJ1-1, with D possibly being TRBD1 (6 bases). The CDR3 consists of 13 residues. The ends were cut back, 5 bases at V and 1 base at J, with 8 bases in the middle. Per the germline V gene, CDR1 is SNHLY and CDR2 is FYNNEI. CDR3 bases read: TGTGCCAGCAGTCAGGACAGGAACACTGAA. Translating it yields CASSQDRNTE. The full CDR3 sequence reads CASSQDRNTEAFF.

Comments on this clone: The missing CDR3 end, 3 residues past where the read stops, is filled in from the germline J gene. The chain recombines TRBV29-1 with TRBJ1-3; perhaps TRBD1 as D (6 bases). The CDR3 totals 12 residues. CDR1 and CDR2 from the germline V gene are SQVTM and ANQGSEA. The CDR3 bases that were read are TGCAGCGTTGAAGGGGCAGGACAGTCT. Its protein product is CSVEGAGQS. The CDR3 in its entirety is CSVEGAGQSIYF.

Details on this clone: The read is 3 residues too short to cover the CDR3 end, so that end is filled in from the germline J gene. The chain carries TRBV2 and TRBJ2-1, with 14 positions matching TRBD2. Unmatched junction bases numbered 5, after V lost 7 bases and J lost 9 bases. The CDR3 extends over 14 amino acids. Germline CDR1 and CDR2: SNHLY and FYNNEI. The CDR3 is CASMGLAGEGEQFF. The CDR3 DNA, read in part, is TGTGCCAGCATGGGACTAGCGGGAGAGGGTGAG.

As to this clone: The read falls 3 residues short of the CDR3 end, and the missing part is taken from the germline J gene. The chain has TRBV7-3 and TRBJ2-3; D unresolved. The CDR3 runs to 17 residues. Germline V CDR1 and CDR2: SGHTA, FQGTGA. The ends were cut back, 3 bases at V and 2 bases at J, with 18 bases in the middle. CDR3 DNA, as far as it was read: TGTGCCAGCAGCTTGTTCCGATTTGTGAACTCCACAGATACG. It translates to CASSLFRFVNSTDT. The full CDR3 sequence reads CASSLFRFVNSTDTQYF.

A remark on this clone: The read ends 3 residues before the CDR3 terminus; that terminus is restored from the germline J gene. The J gene is TRBJ2-5, the V gene TRBV6-2 or TRBV6-3, with TRBD2 matching 8 bases. CDR1 is MNHEY and CDR2 is SVGEGT in the germline V gene. The CDR3 contains 16 residues. V was clipped by 0 bases and J by 5 bases; unmatched bases: 8. CDR3 protein: CASSYSDGGAWETQYF. The part of the CDR3 DNA that was read is TGTGCCAGCAGTTACTCGGACGGGGGGGCCTGGGAGACC.

Concerning this clone itself: The CDR3 extends 3 residues past the end of the read, so its final part is completed from the germline J gene. This chain connects TRBV2 to TRBJ1-1; 8 nucleotides agree with TRBD1. The CDR3 loop spans 14 amino acids. The ends lost 6 bases at V and 1 base at J; junction bases unmatched: 4. In germline, CDR1 is SNHLY, CDR2 FYNNEI. The CDR3 region is CASRRGQENTEAFF. The covered CDR3 bases are TGTGCCAGCAGGAGGGGACAGGAGAACACTGAA.

Points on this clone: With the read ending 3 residues before the CDR3 end, the germline J gene is used to fill in that end. The chain has TRBV30 and TRBJ1-2, with D tentatively TRBD1 (5 bases). Germline loops: CDR1 GTSNPN, CDR2 SVGIG (reference sequence). This CDR3 has 15 residues. The CDR3 DNA, read in part, is TGTGCCTGGACCGAACTAGCGGGGGATGCAGATACC. It translates to CAWTELAGDADT. The CDR3 in full is CAWTELAGDADTYTF. Full variable domain (remainder filled in from reference TRBV30 and TRBJ1-2): SQTIHQWPATLVQPVGSPLSLECTVEGTSNPNLYWYRQAAGRGLQLLFYSVGIGQISSEVPQNLSASRPQDRQFILSSKKLLLSDSGFYLCAWTELAGDADTYTFGSGTRLTVV.